The sequence of this T cell receptor beta chain was determined in a study of T cell responses to AZD1222 COVID-19 vaccine. Study observations and caveats: The study sampled repertoires only after the peak T cell response.

This clone was picked up one time. Antigen specificity is unknown. The germline V and J ends were trimmed by 5 bases and 6 bases, with 17 bases remaining between them. This CDR3 has 15 amino acids. CDR1 and CDR2 (germline): SEHNR, FQNEAQ (reference sequence). Assay used: immunoSEQ multiplex PCR; TCRdb lists only in-frame clones, some missing. This sample carries about 140,000 clones, about 82% of them seen once, and the ten largest clones take more than 7.5%. Material: peripheral blood, obtained 28 days after the second dose of the MenACWY control vaccine. The V gene is TRBV7-9, the J gene TRBJ2-1; possibly TRBD1 for D (6 bases). The source of this sequence is an adult who received the MenACWY meningococcal vaccine as a control. CDR3 protein: CASSHGTGRFNEQFF. In DNA, the CDR3 is TGTGCCAGCAGCCATGGTACAGGGCGATTCAATGAGCAGTTCTTC.